A single sample gave rise to the 7 T cell receptor beta chains below, sequenced in a study of blood T cell repertoires in COVID-19. Produced via immunoSEQ multiplex PCR; TCRdb's table is partial and in-frame only. The table shows 200,000 to 300,000 clones, with around 85% occurring only once. Material for sequencing was peripheral blood. All receptors derive from a woman aged 55-70 years with active or convalescent COVID-19.

The sample holds one count of this clone. This chain connects TRBV7-8 to TRBJ2-1; 8 bases agree with TRBD2. This CDR3 contains 21 residues. V lost 3 bases to trimming and J lost 6 bases; unmatched junction nucleotides: 25. The germline V gene encodes CDR1 SGHVS and CDR2 FQNEAQ. CDR3 sequence reads: CASSLRSKGRTTGTSSNEQFF. In DNA form, the CDR3 reads TGTGCCAGCAGCTTGAGGTCAAAGGGTAGAACCACCGGGACTAGTAGCAATGAGCAGTTCTTC.

The rearrangement links TRBV28 to TRBJ1-1, with unresolved D. The CDR3 loop spans 16 amino acids. Between the trimmed V and J ends, which lost 2 bases and 5 bases, there was a span of 18 bases. Germline assignment: CDR1 MDHEN and CDR2 SYDVKM. CDR3 coding DNA: TGTGCCAGCAGTTTAGGGGATTGGGTCGGGAGGACTGAAGCTTTCTTT. Amino acids: CASSLGDWVGRTEAFF.

A single count supports this clone. The chain has TRBV2 and TRBJ2-7, with TRBD1 matching over 9 bases. Germline assignment: CDR1 SNHLY and CDR2 FYNNEI. Losses at the gene ends were 5 bases for V and 5 bases for J; bases not matched to a gene: 7. The length of the CDR3 is 14 residues. CDR3 in amino acids: CASSNNRGQNEQYF. The CDR3 coding sequence is TGTGCCAGCAGTAATAACAGGGGGCAGAACGAGCAGTACTTC.

The rearrangement links TRBV12-3 or TRBV12-4 to TRBJ2-5, with D possibly matching TRBD2 (5 bases). This CDR3 spans 13 amino acids. The V end was cut by 2 bases, the J end by 3 bases, with 7 bases between. As DNA, the CDR3 is TGTGCCAGCAGTTTATACGGGGAAGAGACCCAGTACTTC. Protein product: CASSLYGEETQYF.

This chain connects TRBV2 to TRBJ2-7; 13 bases fit TRBD2. The ends lost 5 bases at V and 3 bases at J; junction bases unmatched: 1. Germline CDR1 is SNHLY and CDR2 is FYNNEI. This CDR3 comprises 14 residues. CDR3 in amino acids: CASSRLAGGYEQYF. The DNA for the CDR3 is TGTGCCAGCAGTAGACTAGCGGGAGGCTACGAGCAGTACTTC. Supplemented by reference TRBV2 and TRBJ2-7, the full variable domain reads EPEVTQTPSHQVTQMGQEVILRCVPISNHLYFYWYRQILGQKVEFLVSFYNNEISEKSEIFDDQFSVERPDGSNFTLKIRSTKLEDSAMYFCASSRLAGGYEQYFGPGTRLTVT.

This clone was seen a few times. The chain combines TRBV6-5 with TRBJ1-4, with a tentative D call TRBD1 (5 bases). V lost 6 bases and J 5 bases, leaving 16 bases between the germline ends. From germline, CDR1 is MNHEY and CDR2 SVGAGI. The CDR3 runs to 15 residues. The chain's CDR3 is CASRGTGGRNEKLFF. In DNA form, the CDR3 reads TGTGCCAGCAGGGGGACTGGGGGAAGGAATGAAAAACTGTTTTTT.

This rearrangement joins TRBV19 to TRBJ1-3; D is perhaps TRBD1 (5 bases). Trimming stripped 6 bases from V and 0 bases from J, with 9 bases between. Germline V gene lookup returns CDR1 LNHDA and CDR2 SQIVND (reference sequence). This CDR3 is 14 amino acids long. The CDR3 protein is CASSLGGSGNTIYF. The CDR3 nucleotides are TGTGCCAGTAGCTTGGGGGGCTCTGGAAACACCATATATTTT.